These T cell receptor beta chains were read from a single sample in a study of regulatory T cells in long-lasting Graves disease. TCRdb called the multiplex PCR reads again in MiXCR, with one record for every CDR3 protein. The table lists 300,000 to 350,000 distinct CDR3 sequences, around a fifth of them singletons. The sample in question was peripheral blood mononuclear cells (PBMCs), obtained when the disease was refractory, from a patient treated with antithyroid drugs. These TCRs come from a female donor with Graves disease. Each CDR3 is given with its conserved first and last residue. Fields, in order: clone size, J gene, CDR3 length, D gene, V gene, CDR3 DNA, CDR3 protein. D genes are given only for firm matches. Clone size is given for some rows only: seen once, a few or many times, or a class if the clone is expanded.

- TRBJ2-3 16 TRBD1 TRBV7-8 TGTGCCAGCAGCATCATAGGGACAGGGATCTCCGATACGCAGTATTTT CASSIIGTGISDTQYF
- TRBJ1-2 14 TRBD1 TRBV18 TGTGCCAGCTCACCCCCGGGACAGGGATATGGCTACACCTTC CASSPPGQGYGYTF
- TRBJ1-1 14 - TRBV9 TGTGCCAGCAGCGTAGCTGTGCAGGGCTCTGAAGCTTTCTTT CASSVAVQGSEAFF
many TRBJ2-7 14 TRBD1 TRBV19 TGTGCCAGTGGAACAGGGGAGAGCTCCTACGAGCAGTACTTC CASGTGESSYEQYF
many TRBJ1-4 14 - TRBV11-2 TGTGCCAGCAGCTTAAGTGGAACTAATGAAAAACTGTTTTTT CASSLSGTNEKLFF
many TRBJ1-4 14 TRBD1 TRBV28 TGTGCCAGCAGTTCCCCGACAGGGAATGAAAAACTGTTTTTT CASSSPTGNEKLFF
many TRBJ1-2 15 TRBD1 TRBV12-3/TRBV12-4 TGTGCCAGCAGTGGAACAGGGGGCGCGGACTATGGCTACACCTTC CASSGTGGADYGYTF
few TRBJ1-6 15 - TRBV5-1 TGCGCCAGCAGATACAGGGTGGAGGTGAATTCACCCCTCCACTTT CASRYRVEVNSPLHF
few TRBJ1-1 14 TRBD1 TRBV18 TGTGCCAGCTCAGAGGACAGGGGGAACACTGAAGCTTTCTTT CASSEDRGNTEAFF
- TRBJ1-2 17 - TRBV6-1 TGTGCCAGCGAGACCGGACAGCCAAAAACCCGGAACTATGGCTACACCTTC CASETGQPKTRNYGYTF
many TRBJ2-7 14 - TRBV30 TGTGCCTGGAGTGTTAGTCTAGGTCCCTACGAGCAGTACTTC CAWSVSLGPYEQYF
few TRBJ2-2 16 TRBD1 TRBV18 TGTGCCAGCTCACCGTGGGACAGTGTGAACACCGGGGAGCTGTTTTTT CASSPWDSVNTGELFF
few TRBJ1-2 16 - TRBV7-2 TGTGCCAGCGGCCTCGCCGAGGAACAGGGACCCTATGGCTACACCTTC CASGLAEEQGPYGYTF
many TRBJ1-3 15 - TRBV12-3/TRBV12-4 TGTGCCAGCATTGCATACCTGTTTTCTGGAAACACCATATATTTT CASIAYLFSGNTIYF
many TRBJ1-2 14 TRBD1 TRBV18 TGTGCCAGCTCACCAGGGAGACAGGGAAATGGCTACACCTTC CASSPGRQGNGYTF
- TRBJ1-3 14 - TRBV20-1 TGCAGTGCCCGCTCGGGGCTCTCTGGAAACACCATATATTTT CSARSGLSGNTIYF
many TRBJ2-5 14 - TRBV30 TGTGCCTGGAGTGTATTTGGGATAGTGGAGACCCAGTACTTC CAWSVFGIVETQYF
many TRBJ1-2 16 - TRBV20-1 TGCAGTGCTATCGGAGGTCGGGGTTCAGCTAACTATGGCTACACCTTC CSAIGGRGSANYGYTF
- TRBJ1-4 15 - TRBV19 TGTGCCAGTAGACTCACCGGGACACCAAATGAAAAACTGTTTTTT CASRLTGTPNEKLFF
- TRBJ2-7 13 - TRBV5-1 TGCGCCAGCAGCCCTCCGGTGGAGTCCGAGCAGTACTTC CASSPPVESEQYF
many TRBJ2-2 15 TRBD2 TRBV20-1 TGCAGTGCTAGACTCATGACTAGCAGCACCGGGGAGCTGTTTTTT CSARLMTSSTGELFF
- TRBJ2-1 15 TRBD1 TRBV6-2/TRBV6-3 TGTGCCAGCACAAACCCCGGGACAGGGGAACATGAGCAGTTCTTC CASTNPGTGEHEQFF
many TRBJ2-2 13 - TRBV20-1 TGCAGTGCTAGCCCACAGGGTTCGGGGGAGCTGTTTTTT CSASPQGSGELFF
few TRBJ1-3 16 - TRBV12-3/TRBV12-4 TGTGCCAGCAGTTTAAATGTCGGCCACTCAGGAACACCGATATATTTT CASSLNVGHSGTPIYF
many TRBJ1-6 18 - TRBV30 TGTGCCTGGAGTGTGTTTTCCCGAAGTGACTCCTATAATTCACCCCTCCACTTT CAWSVFSRSDSYNSPLHF
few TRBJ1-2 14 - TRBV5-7 TGTGCCAGCAGTAGGGACACTCGGTGCCATGGCTACACCTTC CASSRDTRCHGYTF
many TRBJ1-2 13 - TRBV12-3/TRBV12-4 TGTGCCAGCAGTTTGGGGATGTACTATGGCTACACCTTC CASSLGMYYGYTF